Sequencing of this T cell receptor beta chain was carried out in a study of naive and memory T cell subsets. Both TRBC1 and TRBC2 were covered by a beta constant-region primer of two equimolar oligonucleotides. Four rounds of PCR amplified the ligated cDNA using nested alpha and beta constant-region primers plus SP2. Via MiXCR, TCRdb re-called the UMI-ligation and nested PCR reads, giving one row per CDR3 protein. The repertoire holds around 160,000 distinct CDR3 sequences, with 22% as singletons. The V gene's germline CDR1 is MNHEY and CDR2 SVGEGT. Trimming took 5 bases from V and 0 from J, leaving 8 bases between them. CDR3 size: 13 residues. The sample holds many counts of this clonotype. Its antigen is unknown. Whole-study results and caveats: Especially in CD8 cells, naive repertoires contained a few larger clonotypes, possibly CD45RA-re-expressing memory cells.

This receptor was taken from a human donor in good health. Sequencing used naive CD4+ T cells from blood. The rearrangement links TRBV6-2 or TRBV6-3 to TRBJ2-7, with D tentatively TRBD1 (6 bases). The CDR3 sequence: CASSTGSSYEQYF. In nucleotides, the CDR3 is TGTGCCAGCAGTACAGGGAGCTCCTACGAGCAGTACTTC.